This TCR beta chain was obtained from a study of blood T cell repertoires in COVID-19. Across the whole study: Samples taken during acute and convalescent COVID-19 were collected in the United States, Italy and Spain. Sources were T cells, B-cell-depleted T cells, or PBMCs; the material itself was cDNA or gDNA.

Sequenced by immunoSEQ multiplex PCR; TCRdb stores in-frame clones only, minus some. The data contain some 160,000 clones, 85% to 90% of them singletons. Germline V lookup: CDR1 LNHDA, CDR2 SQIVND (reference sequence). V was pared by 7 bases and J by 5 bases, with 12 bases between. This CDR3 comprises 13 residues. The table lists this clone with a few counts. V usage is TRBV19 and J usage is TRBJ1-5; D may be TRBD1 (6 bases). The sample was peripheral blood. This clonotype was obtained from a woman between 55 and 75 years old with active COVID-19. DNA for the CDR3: TGTGCCAGTAATTTGGGGGCACATCAGCCCCAGCATTTT. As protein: CASNLGAHQPQHF.